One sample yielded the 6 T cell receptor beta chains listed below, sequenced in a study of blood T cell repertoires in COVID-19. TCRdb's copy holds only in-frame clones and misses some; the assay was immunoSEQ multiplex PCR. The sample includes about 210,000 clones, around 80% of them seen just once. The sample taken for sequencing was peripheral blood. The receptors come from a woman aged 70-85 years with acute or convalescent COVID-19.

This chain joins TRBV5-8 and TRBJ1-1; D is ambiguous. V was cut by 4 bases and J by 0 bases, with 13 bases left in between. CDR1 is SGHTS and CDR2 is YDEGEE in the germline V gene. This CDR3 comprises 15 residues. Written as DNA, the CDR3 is TGTGCCAGCAGCCACAGCGGTAATATGAACACTGAAGCTTTCTTT. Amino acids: CASSHSGNMNTEAFF.

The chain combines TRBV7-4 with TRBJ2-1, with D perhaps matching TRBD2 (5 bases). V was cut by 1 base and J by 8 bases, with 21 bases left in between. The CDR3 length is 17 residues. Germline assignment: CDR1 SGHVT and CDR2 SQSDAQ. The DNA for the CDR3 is TGTGCCAGCAGCTTAGTCTTAATCGGTCACCAGAGGGATGAGCAGTTCTTC. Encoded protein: CASSLVLIGHQRDEQFF.

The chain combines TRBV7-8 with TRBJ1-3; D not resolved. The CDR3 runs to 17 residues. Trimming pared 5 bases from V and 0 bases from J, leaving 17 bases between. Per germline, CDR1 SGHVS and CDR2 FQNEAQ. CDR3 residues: CASSVTLDTYSGNTIYF. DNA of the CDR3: TGTGCCAGCAGCGTGACCTTAGACACTTACTCTGGAAACACCATATATTTT.

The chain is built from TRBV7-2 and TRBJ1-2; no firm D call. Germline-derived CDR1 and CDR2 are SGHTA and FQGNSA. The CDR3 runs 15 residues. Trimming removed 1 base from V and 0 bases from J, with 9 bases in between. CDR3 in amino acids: CASSLGTPANYGYTF. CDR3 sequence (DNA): TGTGCCAGCAGCTTAGGGACTCCCGCTAACTATGGCTACACCTTC.

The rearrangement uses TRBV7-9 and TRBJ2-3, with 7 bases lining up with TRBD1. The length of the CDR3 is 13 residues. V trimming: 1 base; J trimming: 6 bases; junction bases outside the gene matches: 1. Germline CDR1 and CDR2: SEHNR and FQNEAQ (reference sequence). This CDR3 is CASSLGTGDTQYF. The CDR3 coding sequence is TGTGCCAGCAGCTTAGGGACAGGTGATACGCAGTATTTT.

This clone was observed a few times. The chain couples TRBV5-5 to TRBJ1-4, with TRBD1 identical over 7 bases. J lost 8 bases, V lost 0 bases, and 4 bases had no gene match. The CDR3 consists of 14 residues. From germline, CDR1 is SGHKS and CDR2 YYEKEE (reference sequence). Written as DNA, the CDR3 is TGTGCCAGCAGCTTGGAGGGGGCTGTGGAAAAACTGTTTTTT. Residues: CASSLEGAVEKLFF.